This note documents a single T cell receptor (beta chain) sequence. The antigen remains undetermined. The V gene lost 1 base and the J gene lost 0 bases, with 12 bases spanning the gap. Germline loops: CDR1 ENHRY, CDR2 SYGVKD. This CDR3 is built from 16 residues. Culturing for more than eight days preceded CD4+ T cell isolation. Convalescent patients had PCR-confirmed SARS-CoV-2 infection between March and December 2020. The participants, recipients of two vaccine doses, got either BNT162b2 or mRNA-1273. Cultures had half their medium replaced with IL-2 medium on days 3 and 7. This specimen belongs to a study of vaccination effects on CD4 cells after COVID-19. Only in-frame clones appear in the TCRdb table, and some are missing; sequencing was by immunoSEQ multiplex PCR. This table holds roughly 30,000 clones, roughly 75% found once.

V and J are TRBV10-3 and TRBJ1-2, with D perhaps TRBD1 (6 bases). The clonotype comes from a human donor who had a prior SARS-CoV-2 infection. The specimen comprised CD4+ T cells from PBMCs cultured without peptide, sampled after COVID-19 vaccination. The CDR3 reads CAISEFRDTSNYGYTF. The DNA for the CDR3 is TGTGCCATCAGTGAGTTCCGGGACACCTCTAACTATGGCTACACCTTC.